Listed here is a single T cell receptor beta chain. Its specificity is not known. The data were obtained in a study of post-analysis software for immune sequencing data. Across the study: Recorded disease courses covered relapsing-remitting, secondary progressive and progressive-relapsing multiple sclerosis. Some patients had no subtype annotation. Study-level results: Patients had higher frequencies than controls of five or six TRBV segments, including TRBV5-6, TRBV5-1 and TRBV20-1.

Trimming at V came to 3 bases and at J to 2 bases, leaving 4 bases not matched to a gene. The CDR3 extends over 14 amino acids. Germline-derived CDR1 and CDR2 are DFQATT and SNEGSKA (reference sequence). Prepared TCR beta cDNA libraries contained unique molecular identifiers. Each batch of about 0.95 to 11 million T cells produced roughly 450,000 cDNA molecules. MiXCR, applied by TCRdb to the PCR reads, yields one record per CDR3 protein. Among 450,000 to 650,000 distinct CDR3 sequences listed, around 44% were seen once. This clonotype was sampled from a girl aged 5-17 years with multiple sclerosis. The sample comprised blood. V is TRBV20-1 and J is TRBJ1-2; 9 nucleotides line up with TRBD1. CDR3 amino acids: CSASTGGANYGYTF. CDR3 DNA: TGCAGTGCTAGTACAGGGGGCGCAAACTATGGCTACACCTTC.